This TCR beta chain appears in the sequencing data of a study of cytomegalovirus exposure and HLA in healthy donors. Findings and caveats of the study: According to the study, about 180 TCR beta chains were cytomegalovirus-associated.

PCR primers comprised 60 Vbeta and 13 Jbeta primers. Data came from immunoSEQ multiplex PCR; TCRdb stores just in-frame clones and leaves some out. Among around 150,000 clones listed, around 84% were seen once. This clone was seen a single time. Its antigen is not known. V gave up 4 bases and J gave up 7 bases, with 14 bases separating them. CDR3 size: 14 residues. Per the germline V gene, CDR1 is SGHRS and CDR2 is YFSETQ. V gene TRBV5-1 combines with J gene TRBJ2-2; TRBD1 might be the D (6 bases). The sample taken for sequencing was PBMCs. The source of this sequence is a man between 18 and 35 years old in good health and CMV-seronegative. This CDR3 is CASSPDTGRGELFF. CDR3 DNA: TGCGCCAGCAGCCCCGACACAGGGCGCGGGGAGCTGTTTTTT.